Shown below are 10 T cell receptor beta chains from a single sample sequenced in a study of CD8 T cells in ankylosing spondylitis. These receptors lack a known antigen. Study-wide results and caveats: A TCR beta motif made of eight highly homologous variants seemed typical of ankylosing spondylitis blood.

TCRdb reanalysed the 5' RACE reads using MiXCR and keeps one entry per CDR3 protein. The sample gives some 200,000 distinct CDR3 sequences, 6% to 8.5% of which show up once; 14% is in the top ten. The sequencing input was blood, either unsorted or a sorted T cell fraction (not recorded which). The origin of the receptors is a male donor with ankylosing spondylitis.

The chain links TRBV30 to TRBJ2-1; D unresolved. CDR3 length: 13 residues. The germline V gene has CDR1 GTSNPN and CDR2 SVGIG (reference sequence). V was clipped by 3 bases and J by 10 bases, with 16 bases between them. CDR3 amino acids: CAWRDGGLSEQFF. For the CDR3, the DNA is TGTGCCTGGAGAGACGGCGGCCTTTCAGAGCAGTTCTTC.

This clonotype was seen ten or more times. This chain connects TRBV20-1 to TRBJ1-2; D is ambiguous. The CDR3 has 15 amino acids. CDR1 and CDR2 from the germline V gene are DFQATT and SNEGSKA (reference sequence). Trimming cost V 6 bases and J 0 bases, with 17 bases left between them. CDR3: CSAPSADSTNYGYTF. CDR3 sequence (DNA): TGCAGTGCCCCCTCGGCGGACTCTACTAACTATGGCTACACCTTC.

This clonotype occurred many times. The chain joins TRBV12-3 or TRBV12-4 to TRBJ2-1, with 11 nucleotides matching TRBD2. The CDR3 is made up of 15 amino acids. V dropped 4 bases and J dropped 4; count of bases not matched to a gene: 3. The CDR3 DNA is TGTGCCAGCAGTTCCGGGACTAGCGGTTACAATGAGCAGTTCTTC. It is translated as CASSSGTSGYNEQFF.

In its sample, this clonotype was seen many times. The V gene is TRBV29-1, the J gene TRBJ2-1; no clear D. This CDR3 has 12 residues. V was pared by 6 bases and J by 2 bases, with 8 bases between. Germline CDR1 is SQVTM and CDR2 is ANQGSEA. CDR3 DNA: TGCAGCGTGAAGGGAACCTACAATGAGCAGTTCTTC. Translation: CSVKGTYNEQFF.

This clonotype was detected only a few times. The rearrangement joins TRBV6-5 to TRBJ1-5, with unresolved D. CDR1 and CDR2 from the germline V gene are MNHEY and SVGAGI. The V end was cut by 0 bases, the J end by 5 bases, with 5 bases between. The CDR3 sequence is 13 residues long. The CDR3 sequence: CASSYSSDQPQHF. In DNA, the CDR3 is TGTGCCAGCAGTTACTCGTCTGATCAGCCCCAGCATTTT.

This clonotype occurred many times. CDR3 in amino acids: CASSPHRGRRSTEAFF. Written as DNA, the CDR3 is TGTGCCAGCAGCCCCCACAGGGGCCGAAGAAGCACTGAAGCTTTCTTT. The chain joins TRBV14 to TRBJ1-1, with 7 bases fitting TRBD1. The ends lost 4 bases at V and 4 bases at J; junction bases unmatched: 12. CDR3 size: 16 residues. In germline, CDR1 is SGHDN, CDR2 FVKESK.

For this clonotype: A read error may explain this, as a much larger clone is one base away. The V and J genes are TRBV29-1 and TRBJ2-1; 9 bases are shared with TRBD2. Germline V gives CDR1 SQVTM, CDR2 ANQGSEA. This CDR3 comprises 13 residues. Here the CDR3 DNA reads TGCAGCGTTGAGGGACTAGCCTACAATGAGCAGTTATTC. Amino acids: CSVEGLAYNEQLF.

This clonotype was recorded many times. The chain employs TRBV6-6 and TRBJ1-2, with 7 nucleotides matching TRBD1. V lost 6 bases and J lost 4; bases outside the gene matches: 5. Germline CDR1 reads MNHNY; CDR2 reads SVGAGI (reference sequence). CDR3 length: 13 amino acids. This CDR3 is CASSVGTAYGYTF. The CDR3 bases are TGTGCCAGCAGCGTCGGGACAGCCTATGGCTACACCTTC.

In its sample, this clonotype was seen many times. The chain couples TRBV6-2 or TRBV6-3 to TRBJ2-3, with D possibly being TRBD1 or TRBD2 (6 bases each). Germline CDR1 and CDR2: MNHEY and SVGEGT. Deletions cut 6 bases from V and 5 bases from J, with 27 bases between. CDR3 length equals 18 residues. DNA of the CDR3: TGTGCCAGCAGCAACCAAAGGGGGGCCCTCCTGCTAAGAGATACGCAGTATTTT. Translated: CASSNQRGALLLRDTQYF.

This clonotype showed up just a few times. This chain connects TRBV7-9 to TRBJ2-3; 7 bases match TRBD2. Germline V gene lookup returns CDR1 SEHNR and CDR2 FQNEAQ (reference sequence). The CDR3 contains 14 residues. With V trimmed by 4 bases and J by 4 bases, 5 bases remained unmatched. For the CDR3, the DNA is TGTGCCAGCAGCTCCAGCGGGAATTCAGATACGCAGTATTTT. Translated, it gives CASSSSGNSDTQYF.